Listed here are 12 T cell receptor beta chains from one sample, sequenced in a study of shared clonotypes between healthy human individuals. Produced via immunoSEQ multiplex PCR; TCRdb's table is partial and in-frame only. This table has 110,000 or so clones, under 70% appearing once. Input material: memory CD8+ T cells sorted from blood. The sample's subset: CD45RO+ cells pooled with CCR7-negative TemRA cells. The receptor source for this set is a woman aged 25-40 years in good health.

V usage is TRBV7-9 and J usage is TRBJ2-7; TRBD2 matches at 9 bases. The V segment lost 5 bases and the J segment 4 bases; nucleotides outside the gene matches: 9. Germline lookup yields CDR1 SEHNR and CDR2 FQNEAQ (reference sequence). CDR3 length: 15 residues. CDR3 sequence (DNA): TGTGCCAGCAGCCTCTCAGGGACTAGCAGATACGAGCAGTACTTC. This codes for CASSLSGTSRYEQYF.

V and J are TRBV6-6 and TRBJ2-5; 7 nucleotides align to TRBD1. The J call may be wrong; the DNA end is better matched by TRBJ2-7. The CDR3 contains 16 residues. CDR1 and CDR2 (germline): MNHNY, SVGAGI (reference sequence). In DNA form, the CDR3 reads TGTGCCAGCAGCCTGACCCGACAGGGACCCACCTACGAGCAGTACTTC. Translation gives CASSLTRQGPTYEQYF.

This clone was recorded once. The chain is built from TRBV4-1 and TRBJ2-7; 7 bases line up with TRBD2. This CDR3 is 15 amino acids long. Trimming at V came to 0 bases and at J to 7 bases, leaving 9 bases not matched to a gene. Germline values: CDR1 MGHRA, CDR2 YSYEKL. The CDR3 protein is CASSQEGDYPGEQYF. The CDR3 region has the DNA TGCGCCAGCAGCCAAGAGGGGGACTACCCTGGGGAGCAGTACTTC.

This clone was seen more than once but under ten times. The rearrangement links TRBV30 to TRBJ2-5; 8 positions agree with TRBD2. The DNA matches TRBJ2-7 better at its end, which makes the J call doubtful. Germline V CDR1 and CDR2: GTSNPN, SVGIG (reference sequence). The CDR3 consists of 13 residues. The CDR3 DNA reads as TGTGCCTGGCGGGGGGGTTTCGCCCTCGAGCAGTACTTC. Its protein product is CAWRGGFALEQYF.

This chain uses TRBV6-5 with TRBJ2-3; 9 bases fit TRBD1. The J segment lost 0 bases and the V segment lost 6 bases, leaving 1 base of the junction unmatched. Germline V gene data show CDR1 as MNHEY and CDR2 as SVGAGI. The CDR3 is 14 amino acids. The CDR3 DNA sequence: TGTGCCAGCAGCGGGACAGGGAGCACAGATACGCAGTATTTT. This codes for CASSGTGSTDTQYF.

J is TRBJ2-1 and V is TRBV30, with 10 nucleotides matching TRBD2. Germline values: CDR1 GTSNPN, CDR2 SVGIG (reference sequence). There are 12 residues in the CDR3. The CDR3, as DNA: TGTGTCCTCACTAGCGGGATGGGTGAGCAGTTCTTC. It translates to CVLTSGMGEQFF.

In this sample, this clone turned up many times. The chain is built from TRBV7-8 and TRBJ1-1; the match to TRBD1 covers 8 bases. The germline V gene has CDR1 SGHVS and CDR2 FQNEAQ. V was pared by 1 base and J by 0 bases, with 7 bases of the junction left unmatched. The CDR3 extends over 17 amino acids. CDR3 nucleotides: TGTGCCAGCAGCTTAGGGGCCAGGGGGCAGGTGAACACTGAAGCTTTCTTT. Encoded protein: CASSLGARGQVNTEAFF.

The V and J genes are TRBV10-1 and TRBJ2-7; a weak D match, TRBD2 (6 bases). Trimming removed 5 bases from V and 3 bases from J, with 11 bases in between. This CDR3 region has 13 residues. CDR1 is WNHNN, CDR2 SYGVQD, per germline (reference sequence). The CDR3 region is CASSKGLFYEQYF. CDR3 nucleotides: TGCGCCAGCAGTAAGGGACTGTTCTACGAGCAGTACTTC.

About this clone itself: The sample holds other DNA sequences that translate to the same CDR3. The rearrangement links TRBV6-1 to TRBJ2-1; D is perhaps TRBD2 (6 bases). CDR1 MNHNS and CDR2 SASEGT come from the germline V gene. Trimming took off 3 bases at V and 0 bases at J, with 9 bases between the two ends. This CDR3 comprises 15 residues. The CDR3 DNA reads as TGTGCCAGCAGTGAGGAAGCGGGCTCCTACAATGAGCAGTTCTTC. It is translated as CASSEEAGSYNEQFF.

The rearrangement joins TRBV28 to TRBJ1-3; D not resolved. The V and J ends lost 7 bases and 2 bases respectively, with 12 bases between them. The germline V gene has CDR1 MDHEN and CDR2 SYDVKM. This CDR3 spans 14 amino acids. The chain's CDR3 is CASTWIVPGNTIYF. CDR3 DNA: TGTGCCAGCACGTGGATAGTCCCTGGAAACACCATATATTTT.

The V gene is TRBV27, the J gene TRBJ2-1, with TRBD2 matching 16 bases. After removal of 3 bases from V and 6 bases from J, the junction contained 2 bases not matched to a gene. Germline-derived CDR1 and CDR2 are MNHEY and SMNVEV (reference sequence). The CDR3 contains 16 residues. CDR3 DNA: TGTGCCAGCAGTTTCGGGACTAGCGGGAGGGGCAATGAGCAGTTCTTC. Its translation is CASSFGTSGRGNEQFF.

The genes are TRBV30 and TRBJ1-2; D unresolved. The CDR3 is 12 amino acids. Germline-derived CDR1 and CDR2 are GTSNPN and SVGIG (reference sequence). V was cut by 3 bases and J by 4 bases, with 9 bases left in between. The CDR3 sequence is CAWREGSYGYTF. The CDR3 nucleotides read TGTGCCTGGAGGGAAGGATCCTATGGCTACACCTTC.